These T cell receptor beta chains were read from a single sample in a study of blood T cell repertoires in COVID-19. Clones were read by immunoSEQ multiplex PCR, and TCRdb kept only the in-frame ones, dropping some. This sample has some 220,000 clones, with about 86% found just once. Sequencing was carried out using peripheral blood. These TCRs come from a woman aged 30 to 39 who had recovered from COVID-19. The CDR3 runs from the conserved cysteine through the conserved F or W. A D gene is named only where the DNA matches it firmly. Clone size is stated in some rows and not others, as once, few, many or a class when expanded.

TRBJ2-3 TRBV5-1 NA NA CASSLVAVADTQYF TGCGCCAGCAGCTTGGTAGCTGTCGCAGATACGCAGTATTTT
TRBJ1-1 TRBV9 NA NA CASSVEGAGGTEAFF TGTGCCAGCAGCGTAGAAGGGGCGGGGGGCACTGAAGCTTTCTTT
TRBJ1-2 TRBV6-4 NA NA CASSPGATESYGYTF TGTGCCAGCAGCCCTGGGGCTACAGAGTCCTATGGCTACACCTTC
TRBJ2-1 TRBV7-3 NA TRBD2 CASSLRASGRYDEQFF TGTGCCAGCAGCCTAAGGGCTAGCGGGAGGTATGATGAGCAGTTCTTC
TRBJ2-1 TRBV5-1 NA TRBD2 CASSLVLAGVGSEQFF TGCGCCAGCAGCTTGGTTCTAGCGGGAGTTGGAAGTGAGCAGTTCTTC
TRBJ1-5 TRBV2 NA NA CASSEHLRPQHF TGTGCCAGCAGTGAACACCTGAGGCCCCAGCATTTT
TRBJ2-7 TRBV9 NA TRBD2 CASSSGLAGAEPYEQYF TGTGCCAGCAGTTCTGGACTAGCGGGAGCCGAACCCTACGAGCAGTACTTC
TRBJ2-3 TRBV19 NA TRBD1 CASTPGQGYHTQYF TGTGCCAGTACACCGGGACAGGGGTATCATACGCAGTATTTT
TRBJ1-6 TRBV28 many NA CASSPRGREYNSPLHF TGTGCCAGCAGTCCCCGGGGCCGGGAGTATAATTCACCCCTCCACTTT
TRBJ2-7 TRBV14 NA NA CASSQERLGQYF TGTGCCAGCAGCCAAGAGAGGCTAGGGCAGTACTTC
TRBJ1-2 TRBV11-3 NA NA CASSSGSSGYGYTF TGTGCCAGCAGCAGCGGGTCGTCGGGCTATGGCTACACCTTC
TRBJ1-2 TRBV28 NA TRBD1 CASSWTGRYGYTF TGTGCCAGCAGTTGGACAGGGAGGTACGGCTACACCTTC
TRBJ1-6 TRBV10-3 NA TRBD1 CAIRMGQGEGPLHF TGTGCCATAAGAATGGGACAGGGGGAAGGACCCCTCCACTTT
TRBJ2-7 TRBV3-1/TRBV3-2 once TRBD1 CASSQGPGTGGYEQYF TGTGCCAGCAGCCAGGGGCCCGGGACAGGGGGTTACGAGCAGTACTTC
TRBJ1-2 TRBV7-2 few NA CASSIQGLLDNYGYTF TGTGCCAGCAGCATCCAGGGGCTCCTGGATAACTATGGCTACACCTTC
TRBJ1-4 TRBV30 NA TRBD1 CAWSANAGQGGLGEKLFF TGTGCCTGGAGTGCTAATGCGGGACAGGGTGGGTTAGGTGAAAAACTGTTTTTT
TRBJ2-1 TRBV7-9 NA TRBD2 CASSSGTSGNVNEQFF TGTGCCAGCAGCTCCGGGACTAGCGGGAACGTGAATGAGCAGTTCTTC
TRBJ1-2 TRBV30 NA NA CAWTGNHGGYTF TGTGCCTGGACAGGGAATCATGGCGGCTACACCTTC
TRBJ2-3 TRBV7-9 NA TRBD2 CASSLVREGDTQYF TGTGCCAGCAGCTTAGTGCGGGAGGGGGATACGCAGTATTTT
TRBJ1-6 TRBV5-1 NA NA CASSPGGVGSPLHF TGCGCCAGCAGCCCTGGCGGGGTAGGTTCACCCCTCCACTTT
TRBJ2-1 TRBV10-1 many NA CASSESDEQFF TGCGCCAGCAGTGAGTCCGATGAGCAGTTCTTC
TRBJ2-2 TRBV2 once TRBD1 CASSEVSGGAGGELFF TGTGCCAGCAGTGAGGTTTCAGGGGGCGCCGGCGGGGAGCTGTTTTTT
TRBJ2-7 TRBV27 NA NA CASSGPGNSYEQYF TGTGCCAGCTCCGGTCCGGGAAACTCCTACGAGCAGTACTTC
TRBJ2-7 TRBV6-6 NA NA CASSWSTFYEQYF TGTGCCAGCAGTTGGTCGACTTTCTACGAGCAGTACTTC
TRBJ1-2 TRBV5-6 NA NA CASTRDRGGYTF TGTGCCAGCACCCGGGACCGGGGGGGCTACACCTTC
TRBJ1-1 TRBV6-6 NA TRBD1 CASRVTGENTEAFF TGTGCCAGCAGGGTGACAGGGGAGAACACTGAAGCTTTCTTT
TRBJ1-5 TRBV30 NA NA CAWSVVQGKNQPQHF TGTGCCTGGAGTGTAGTCCAGGGGAAAAATCAGCCCCAGCATTTT
TRBJ2-3 TRBV19 NA NA CASSIGPGQSTDTQYF TGTGCCAGTAGTATCGGCCCCGGACAGAGCACAGATACGCAGTATTTT
TRBJ1-1 TRBV28 NA NA CASTSFVEAFF TGTGCCAGCACCTCCTTTGTCGAAGCTTTCTTT
TRBJ2-7 TRBV12-3/TRBV12-4 NA NA CASSFGAGYEQYF TGTGCCAGCAGTTTCGGGGCGGGGTACGAGCAGTACTTC
TRBJ2-3 TRBV28 few TRBD2 CASSSHGGAVTDTQYF TGTGCCAGCAGCTCCCACGGGGGGGCCGTCACAGATACGCAGTATTTT
TRBJ1-2 TRBV3-1/TRBV3-2 NA TRBD1 CASSQTDRARYGYTF TGTGCCAGCAGCCAAACTGACAGGGCCCGATATGGCTACACCTTC
TRBJ2-1 TRBV27 NA NA CASSLNYNEQFF TGTGCCAGCAGCCTTAACTACAATGAGCAGTTCTTC
TRBJ1-1 TRBV2 NA TRBD1 CASSSKGTGVTEAFF TGTGCCAGCAGTTCGAAAGGGACAGGGGTTACTGAAGCTTTCTTT
TRBJ2-1 TRBV19 NA NA CASSTPLLGSNEQFF TGTGCCAGTAGTACACCTCTACTAGGTTCCAATGAGCAGTTCTTC
TRBJ2-3 TRBV2 NA TRBD2 CASSGSSGTDTQYF TGTGCCAGCAGTGGGAGTAGCGGGACAGATACGCAGTATTTT
TRBJ1-5 TRBV6-6 NA TRBD1 CASSPQDRVRNNQPQHF TGTGCCAGCAGTCCCCAGGACAGGGTAAGGAACAATCAGCCCCAGCATTTT
TRBJ2-7 TRBV5-1 NA NA CASSAQGADEQYF TGCGCCAGCAGCGCACAGGGAGCCGACGAGCAGTACTTC
TRBJ2-5 TRBV5-1 NA TRBD1 CASSPMTGEEETQYF TGCGCCAGCAGCCCGATGACAGGGGAGGAAGAGACCCAGTACTTC
TRBJ2-5 TRBV2 few NA CAGKDSRETQYF TGTGCCGGAAAAGACAGTCGGGAGACCCAGTACTTC
TRBJ2-3 TRBV27 once NA CASSFTRHPFTDTQYF TGTGCCAGCAGCTTTACCCGACACCCCTTCACAGATACGCAGTATTTT
TRBJ2-5 TRBV5-1 NA NA CASSSLAGIETQYF TGCGCCAGCAGCTCGCTCGCGGGGATAGAGACCCAGTACTTC
TRBJ2-7 TRBV4-1 NA NA CASSQPLRDEQYF TGCGCCAGCAGCCAACCTCTTAGAGACGAGCAGTACTTC
TRBJ2-7 TRBV5-5 NA TRBD2 CASPWGLAGSDEQYF TGTGCCAGCCCCTGGGGACTAGCGGGATCTGACGAGCAGTACTTC
TRBJ1-2 TRBV5-6 NA NA CASSLIDPGYGYTF TGTGCCAGCAGCTTGATAGATCCCGGCTATGGCTACACCTTC
TRBJ2-7 TRBV5-4 NA NA CASSSPGLLPYEQYF TGTGCCAGCAGCTCTCCGGGACTTCTGCCCTACGAGCAGTACTTC
TRBJ2-7 TRBV7-9 few TRBD2 CASSVTGLAGGDSYEQYF TGTGCCAGCAGCGTAACGGGACTAGCGGGAGGGGACTCCTACGAGCAGTACTTC
TRBJ2-1 TRBV28 NA TRBD2 CASSFKPSGSYNEQFF TGTGCCAGCAGTTTTAAGCCTAGCGGGAGCTACAATGAGCAGTTCTTC
TRBJ2-1 TRBV28 once NA CASSSIGGSSYNEQFF TGTGCCAGCAGTTCCATCGGCGGCAGCTCCTACAATGAGCAGTTCTTC
TRBJ2-3 TRBV5-1 NA TRBD1 CASSGQGATDTQYF TGCGCCAGCAGCGGACAGGGGGCCACAGATACGCAGTATTTT
TRBJ1-6 TRBV5-1 NA TRBD1 CASSLATGQSPLHF TGCGCCAGCAGCTTGGCGACAGGGCAATCACCCCTCCACTTT
TRBJ2-7 TRBV5-4 NA NA CASSNRDSSYEQYF TGTGCCAGCAGCAACCGGGATTCCTCCTACGAGCAGTACTTC
TRBJ2-2 TRBV11-3 NA NA CASSAARTGELFF TGTGCCAGCAGCGCGGCGCGGACCGGGGAGCTGTTTTTT
TRBJ2-7 TRBV12-3/TRBV12-4 NA TRBD2 CASNGGGPYEQYF TGTGCCAGCAACGGGGGAGGGCCCTACGAGCAGTACTTC